The rows below give T cell receptor beta chains drawn from one sample of a study of relationships among human T cell subsets. MiXCR, applied by TCRdb to the multiplex PCR reads, yields one record per CDR3 protein. The sample has about 14,000 distinct CDR3 sequences, approximately 60% seen once. Sequencing was done on a sample of Tregs sorted from blood. The receptor source for this set is a man aged 40-55 years in good health. The CDR3 runs from the conserved cysteine through the conserved F or W. D genes are given only for firm matches. Clone sizes are given selectively: once, few, many, or a class where the clone is expanded.

V	D	size	J	DNA	CDR3
TRBV7-8	.	.	TRBJ2-7	TGTGCCAGCAGCTTGTCCGGTTACGAGCAGTACTTC	CASSLSGYEQYF
TRBV11-2	.	.	TRBJ2-3	TGTGCCAGCAGCTTTCGCAGGGGTGGCGACCATACGCAGTATTTT	CASSFRRGGDHTQYF
TRBV4-2	.	.	TRBJ1-1	TGTGCCAGCAGCCAAGCCTCCGGGAGAGGAATTTGGAACACTGAAGCTTTCTTT	CASSQASGRGIWNTEAFF
TRBV10-2	.	once	TRBJ1-2	TGCGCCAGCCGAGGGTCAGGGAATTCCGGCTACACCTTC	CASRGSGNSGYTF
TRBV28	.	few	TRBJ2-5	TGTGCCACGAAGGACAGAAATCAAGAGACCCAGTACTTC	CATKDRNQETQYF
TRBV28	.	.	TRBJ2-7	TGTGCCAGCACTCGGAGGGGGGCAGTCTCCTACGAGCAGTACTTC	CASTRRGAVSYEQYF
TRBV28	.	once	TRBJ2-1	TGTGCCAGCAGTTTATTGGACTTCCCAGGCCTCTCCTACAATGAGCAGTTCTTC	CASSLLDFPGLSYNEQFF
TRBV5-4	.	few	TRBJ2-1	TGCGCCAGCAGCTTGGATGAGCCAAGTGGGCAGTTCTTC	CASSLDEPSGQFF
TRBV19	TRBD1	few	TRBJ1-2	TGTGCCAGTAGTTCGAAGACAGGGGGCGCCGGCTACACCTTC	CASSSKTGGAGYTF
TRBV11-2	TRBD1	.	TRBJ2-7	TGTGCCAGCAGCTTCCGACAGGGGACCGAGCAGTACTTC	CASSFRQGTEQYF
TRBV10-3	.	medium-sized	TRBJ2-1	TGTGCCATCAGTGAGTCAGGGGGAGGGGAAAATGAGCAGTTCTTC	CAISESGGGENEQFF
TRBV12-3/TRBV12-4	.	.	TRBJ2-6	TGTGCCAGCAGCCTCGACCTTTCTGGGGCCAACGTCCTGACTTTC	CASSLDLSGANVLTF
TRBV29-1	TRBD2	.	TRBJ2-7	TGCAGCGTTGAAGAACAGACCGGGACTAGGCCCTACGAGCAGTACTTC	CSVEEQTGTRPYEQYF
TRBV7-9	TRBD2	.	TRBJ2-7	TGTGCCAGCAGCTTTAGCGGGAGTATCGACGAGCAGTACTTC	CASSFSGSIDEQYF
TRBV10-2	TRBD2	.	TRBJ2-3	TGCGCCAGCAGTGATACTAGCGTCACAGATACGCAGTATTTT	CASSDTSVTDTQYF
TRBV5-1	.	.	TRBJ2-3	TGCGCCAGCAGAGGGTCCCCCTGGGTCGGCACAGATACGCAGTATTTT	CASRGSPWVGTDTQYF
TRBV7-9	TRBD1	.	TRBJ1-2	TGTGCCAGCAGCTTCGGACAGGGTAACTATGGCTACACCTTC	CASSFGQGNYGYTF
TRBV11-1	.	few	TRBJ2-7	TGTGCCAGCAGCCGACGCGGAGGAGGGGGCAATTACGAGCAGTACTTC	CASSRRGGGGNYEQYF
TRBV11-2	.	.	TRBJ2-2	TGTGCCAGCAGCTTTTCTCCCGGGGAGCTGTTTTTT	CASSFSPGELFF
TRBV27	TRBD1	.	TRBJ2-3	TGTGCCAGCAGTCGGGCAGGGGGTCGGGCAGATACGCAGTATTTT	CASSRAGGRADTQYF
TRBV5-1	TRBD2	.	TRBJ2-3	TGCGCCAGCAGCTTTCCGGTCTCGGGACTAGCGATAGATACGCAGTATTTT	CASSFPVSGLAIDTQYF
TRBV13	TRBD2	.	TRBJ2-3	TGTGCCAGCAGCTTAGTAGGACTAGCGGGAGTCACAGATACGCAGTATTTT	CASSLVGLAGVTDTQYF
TRBV6-2/TRBV6-3	.	.	TRBJ2-3	TGTGCCAGCAGTCCCCGACTGGGCGGAGATACGCAGTATTTT	CASSPRLGGDTQYF
TRBV5-4	.	.	TRBJ1-1	TGCGCCACCCAGAGAGGGGGTGGGGACACTGAAGCTTTCTTT	CATQRGGGDTEAFF
TRBV28	.	.	TRBJ2-7	TGTGCCAGCAGTTCTTTCGAGCAGTACTTC	CASSSFEQYF
TRBV7-9	.	.	TRBJ2-7	TGTGCCAGCAGCTTAAGGGGGATCACCTACGAGCAGTACTTC	CASSLRGITYEQYF
TRBV6-5	.	.	TRBJ1-5	TGTGCCAGCACCGCGGGAGGGAATCAGCCCCAGCATTTT	CASTAGGNQPQHF
TRBV5-1	.	.	TRBJ2-3	TGCGCCAGCAGCTTCGGTAGGAGCACAGATACGCAGTATTTT	CASSFGRSTDTQYF
TRBV29-1	.	.	TRBJ2-3	TGCAGCGTTGAGGCAGGGACGCAGTATTTT	CSVEAGTQYF
TRBV10-3	TRBD1	.	TRBJ1-1	TGTGCCATCAGTGGGGGGGACAGAGGTGAAGCTTTCTTT	CAISGGDRGEAFF
TRBV11-2	TRBD1	.	TRBJ2-7	TGTGCCAGCAGCTTAGATCGCGGGACAGGGATAGACGAGCAGTACTTC	CASSLDRGTGIDEQYF
TRBV5-1	.	.	TRBJ2-2	TGCGCCAGCAGCATAACCCGACAGAAGCTGAACACCGGGGAGCTGTTTTTT	CASSITRQKLNTGELFF
TRBV25-1	.	.	TRBJ1-5	TGTGCCAGCAGTGACAGGAGCAATCAGCCCCAGCATTTT	CASSDRSNQPQHF
TRBV11-2	TRBD2	few	TRBJ2-7	TGTGCCAGCAGCTTAGCTGCGGGAGTCGGCTACGAGCAGTACTTC	CASSLAAGVGYEQYF
TRBV19	.	.	TRBJ1-2	TGTGCCAGTAGGAGTCTGACGGGCTATGGCTACACCTTC	CASRSLTGYGYTF
TRBV20-1	.	.	TRBJ1-1	TGCAGTGCTAGGGAATATATCACCGAAGCTTTCTTT	CSAREYITEAFF
TRBV4-1	.	once	TRBJ1-4	TGCGCCAGCAGCCAAGATTGGCTAACTAATGAAAAACTGTTTTTT	CASSQDWLTNEKLFF
TRBV28	.	.	TRBJ2-1	TGTGCCAGCAGCTCTCCAGACAGATTGGGTGAGCAGTTCTTC	CASSSPDRLGEQFF
TRBV28	TRBD1	.	TRBJ2-7	TGTGCCAGCAGTTTATGGGCAGGGGGCGCGTACGAGCAGTACTTC	CASSLWAGGAYEQYF
TRBV6-2/TRBV6-3	.	.	TRBJ1-5	TGTGCCAGCAGTCTCCTGGGGGGGAGTAGCCAGCCCCAGCATTTT	CASSLLGGSSQPQHF
TRBV11-2	.	.	TRBJ2-1	TGTGCCAGCAGCTTCCTAGGGAATGAGCAGTTCTTC	CASSFLGNEQFF
TRBV5-6	.	.	TRBJ1-2	TGTGCCAGCAGCTTGGAGGCTGGCTACACCTTC	CASSLEAGYTF
TRBV27	.	few	TRBJ1-3	TGTGCCAGCAGCCCGACAACTGGAAACACCATATATTTT	CASSPTTGNTIYF
TRBV6-1	TRBD2	.	TRBJ2-7	TGTGCCAGCAATCCCGGCGGGACTAGCGGGAGCTACGAGCAGTACTTC	CASNPGGTSGSYEQYF
TRBV5-1	.	.	TRBJ2-7	TGCGCCAGCAGCTTGCGGGGCCTCTCCTACGAGCAGTACTTC	CASSLRGLSYEQYF
TRBV1	.	few	TRBJ1-2	TGCACCGGGGCAATGGGCTACACCTTC	CTGAMGYTF
TRBV4-1	TRBD1	few	TRBJ1-5	TGCGCCAGCAGCCAAGAAGGACAGGGGGCAGATCAGCCCCAGCATTTT	CASSQEGQGADQPQHF
TRBV2	TRBD2	.	TRBJ2-1	TGTGCCAGCAGTGATGGGACTAGCGGGGGAGGCTCCTACAATGAGCAGTTCTTC	CASSDGTSGGGSYNEQFF
TRBV5-1	.	.	TRBJ2-3	TGCGCCAGCAGCAACTCTTGGAGGGACACAGATACGCAGTATTTT	CASSNSWRDTDTQYF
TRBV7-3	TRBD2	.	TRBJ2-7	TGTGCCAGCAGCTCCGGGACTAGCGTTTACAATGAGCAGTACTTC	CASSSGTSVYNEQYF
TRBV29-1	.	.	TRBJ2-1	TGCAGCGTTGATAGTCTAGCGACTTACAATGAGCAGTTCTTC	CSVDSLATYNEQFF
TRBV10-3	.	medium-sized	TRBJ1-1	TGTGCCACGGGGGGCGGAGGGACTTTTAACACTGAAGCTTTCTTT	CATGGGGTFNTEAFF
TRBV7-3	TRBD2	few	TRBJ2-1	TGTGCCAGCAGCTTAAGGCGGGCTAGCGGGTCCCATGAGCAGTTCTTC	CASSLRRASGSHEQFF
TRBV20-1	.	.	TRBJ2-5	TGCAGTGCTAGACCCTTCTGGGCAGGGAGGCCCAAAGAGACCCAGTACTTC	CSARPFWAGRPKETQYF
TRBV12-3/TRBV12-4	.	.	TRBJ2-1	TGTGCCAGCAGCTCCCTCCAACAGGGAGTCTACAATGAGCAGTTCTTC	CASSSLQQGVYNEQFF